The T cell receptor beta chain under discussion was sequenced for a study of T cell responses to AZD1222 COVID-19 vaccine. Study conclusions and caveats: Spike-specific TCR breadth rose after two AZD1222 doses, and depth rose as well. Donors in the cohort were predominantly white British and more often female, and clonal diversity was possibly underestimated.

V gave up 11 bases and J gave up 2 bases, with 13 bases separating them. The germline V gene has CDR1 MNHEY and CDR2 SVGAGI. CDR3 size: 13 residues. Recipients boosted at about 4 weeks or about 12 weeks are pooled. A word on this clone: Its cognate antigen is unknown.

Clones were read by immunoSEQ multiplex PCR, and TCRdb kept only the in-frame ones, dropping some. The sample contains around 160,000 clones, 85% to 95% of which appear only once. The sample consisted of peripheral blood, taken 28 days after the second AZD1222 dose. The rearrangement links TRBV6-5 to TRBJ1-5, with D possibly TRBD1 on 5 matching bases. This TCR was sampled from an adult who received the AZD1222 COVID-19 vaccine. The DNA for the CDR3 is TGTGCCGTTCCCGGGGGGGGCAATCAGCCCCAGCATTTT. It yields the protein CAVPGGGNQPQHF.